The following is a TCR beta chain sequence with its context. The antigen is not known. This sample was included in a study of STAT3 mutations in large granular lymphocyte leukemia. Study findings and constraints: Every T-cell large granular lymphocyte leukemia patient had at least one immunodominant TCR beta clonotype.

The assay was immunoSEQ multiplex PCR, and TCRdb's table has in-frame clones only and misses some. The table includes tens of thousands of clones, 75% to 90% detected once. Deletions cut 0 bases from V and 3 bases from J, with 11 bases between. The CDR3 is 15 residues long. Germline loops: CDR1 LGHNA, CDR2 YSLEER. The clonotype was recovered from a man aged 55-75 years with T-cell large granular lymphocyte leukemia. Some clones in this sample may be carry-over from other donors' samples. Sequenced sample: peripheral blood mononuclear cells. The rearrangement joins TRBV4-3 to TRBJ1-2; TRBD1 might be the D (5 bases). This CDR3 is CASSQDQTEHYGYTF. CDR3 nucleotide sequence: TGCGCCAGCAGCCAAGACCAGACAGAGCACTATGGCTACACCTTC.